This is a list of T cell receptor beta chains from one sample in a study of blood T cell repertoires in COVID-19. Assay used: immunoSEQ multiplex PCR; TCRdb lists only in-frame clones, some missing. The sample carries 90,000 to 110,000 clones, 80% to 90% recorded once. Sequencing was performed on peripheral blood. Source of these receptors: an older woman with acute or convalescent COVID-19. CDR3s include the opening cysteine and the closing phenylalanine or tryptophan. A D gene is named only where the DNA matches it firmly. For some rows the clone size is stated as once, few or many, or as a class when expanded; others skip it.

TRBJ2-1,TRBV5-1,TRBD2,-,CASSLGLLAGGFNEQFF,TGCGCCAGCAGCTTGGGCCTACTAGCGGGAGGTTTTAATGAGCAGTTCTTC
TRBJ2-1,TRBV28,TRBD2,-,CASSPLRGRGGAGNEQFF,TGTGCCAGCAGTCCCCTCAGGGGTCGCGGGGGGGCCGGAAATGAGCAGTTCTTC
TRBJ1-6,TRBV30,-,-,CAWAPGGTNSPLHF,TGTGCCTGGGCGCCGGGGGGAACCAATTCACCCCTCCACTTT
TRBJ2-1,TRBV24-1,TRBD1,-,CATAATGVSNEQFF,TGTGCCACCGCTGCGACAGGGGTTAGTAATGAGCAGTTCTTC
TRBJ2-4,TRBV6-2/TRBV6-3,TRBD2,-,CASSLAGGVDIQYF,TGTGCCAGCAGCTTAGCGGGGGGCGTTGACATTCAGTACTTC
TRBJ1-1,TRBV18,-,-,CASSPPTQANTEAFF,TGTGCCAGCTCACCACCAACCCAGGCGAACACTGAAGCTTTCTTT
TRBJ1-5,TRBV7-2,-,-,CASRLSGEGQPQHF,TGTGCCAGCAGATTATCAGGGGAAGGTCAGCCCCAGCATTTT
TRBJ1-2,TRBV29-1,-,-,CSVLSPRDGYTF,TGCAGCGTTTTATCCCCCAGGGATGGCTACACCTTC
TRBJ2-1,TRBV19,TRBD1,-,CASSLGTGAFNEQFF,TGTGCCAGTAGTCTTGGGACAGGGGCTTTCAATGAGCAGTTCTTC
TRBJ2-2,TRBV2,-,-,CASSEPGLTGELFF,TGTGCCAGCAGTGAACCCGGACTTACCGGGGAGCTGTTTTTT
TRBJ1-5,TRBV6-2/TRBV6-3,-,-,CASSPRKGNQPQHF,TGTGCCAGCAGCCCGAGGAAGGGCAATCAGCCCCAGCATTTT
TRBJ1-1,TRBV7-9,TRBD1,few,CASSLVGTAGEAFF,TGTGCCAGCAGCTTAGTGGGGACAGCGGGTGAAGCTTTCTTT
TRBJ2-2,TRBV7-8,-,-,CASSFYSGDTGELFF,TGTGCCAGCAGCTTTTATTCGGGGGACACCGGGGAGCTGTTTTTT
TRBJ2-3,TRBV4-3,TRBD2,-,CASSQGPVSGGSDTQYF,TGCGCCAGCAGCCAAGGCCCGGTTAGCGGGGGCTCAGATACGCAGTATTTT
TRBJ1-4,TRBV27,-,-,CASSRGGLVTNEKLFF,TGTGCCAGCAGTCGGGGGGGGTTGGTAACTAATGAAAAACTGTTTTTT
TRBJ1-4,TRBV18,TRBD1,-,CASSPLDRDEKLFF,TGTGCCAGCTCACCACTTGACAGGGATGAAAAACTGTTTTTT
TRBJ2-3,TRBV27,TRBD2,few,CATLFASGSTDTQYF,TGTGCCACCCTTTTCGCTAGCGGGAGCACAGATACGCAGTATTTT
TRBJ1-1,TRBV7-9,-,-,CASSLGGLNTEAFF,TGTGCCAGCAGCTTAGGAGGGTTGAACACTGAAGCTTTCTTT
TRBJ2-3,TRBV11-3,TRBD2,-,CASSRAGATDTQYF,TGTGCCAGCAGCAGGGCGGGAGCGACAGATACGCAGTATTTT
TRBJ2-7,TRBV19,TRBD1,-,CASSKPGTGTYEQYF,TGTGCCAGTAGTAAACCTGGGACAGGGACATACGAGCAGTACTTC
TRBJ2-2,TRBV19,-,-,CATAGINTGELFF,TGTGCCACGGCCGGGATCAACACCGGGGAGCTGTTTTTT
TRBJ2-1,TRBV11-3,-,-,CASSRRDNEQFF,TGTGCCAGCAGCCGGAGGGACAATGAGCAGTTCTTC
TRBJ1-6,TRBV2,TRBD1,few,CASRDGTVNSPLHF,TGTGCCAGCAGGGATGGGACAGTGAATTCACCCCTCCACTTT
TRBJ2-5,TRBV29-1,-,-,CSAEKGETQYF,TGCAGCGCCGAAAAGGGGGAGACCCAGTACTTC
TRBJ2-2,TRBV18,TRBD2,-,CASSSEAGRNTGELFF,TGTGCCAGCTCATCGGAAGCGGGAAGGAACACCGGGGAGCTGTTTTTT
TRBJ2-5,TRBV5-1,-,-,CASSLVLVQETQYF,TGCGCCAGCAGCTTGGTTTTGGTTCAGGAGACCCAGTACTTC
TRBJ2-5,TRBV6-2/TRBV6-3,-,-,CASSSQGIQETQYF,TGTGCCAGCAGCTCACAGGGCATCCAAGAGACCCAGTACTTC
TRBJ2-5,TRBV7-2,TRBD2,once,CASGLLAGMETQYF,TGTGCCAGCGGGTTACTAGCGGGAATGGAGACCCAGTACTTC
TRBJ1-1,TRBV19,-,-,CASSIDRWQANTEAFF,TGTGCCAGTAGTATAGATCGGTGGCAGGCGAACACTGAAGCTTTCTTT
TRBJ2-3,TRBV5-4,-,-,CASSSPDSRDTQYF,TGTGCCAGCAGCTCACCAGACTCGAGGGATACGCAGTATTTT
TRBJ2-1,TRBV25-1,TRBD2,-,CASSEWGGRAAEQFF,TGTGCCAGCAGTGAATGGGGCGGGAGGGCCGCTGAGCAGTTCTTC